The clone carrying this TCR beta chain was observed a handful of times. Its target is not known. These data belong to a study of T cell repertoires in cytomegalovirus infection. Study summary: Public TCR beta signatures were indicative of both CMV infection and a matching HLA type.

The V segment lost 0 bases and the J segment 5 bases; nucleotides outside the gene matches: 2. The length of the CDR3 is 14 residues. CDR1 is DFQATT and CDR2 is SNEGSKA in the germline V gene (reference sequence). TCRdb passed the reads through MiXCR, listing each CDR3 protein once. This sample has about 350,000 distinct CDR3 sequences; roughly a third occur once, and the top ten carry approximately 13%. The sequencing here drew on cultured PBMCs, taken from culture after CMV antigen stimulation. This TCR was recovered from a human donor in good health (CMV status not recorded). Some clones in this sample may be carry-over from other donors' samples. The chain couples TRBV20-1 to TRBJ2-2, with 8 bases that match TRBD1. The CDR3 nucleotides read TGCAGTGCTAGAGAAAGGACAGGGACCGGGGAGCTGTTTTTT. Translating it yields CSARERTGTGELFF.